The sample holds many counts of the clone carrying this TCR beta chain. The antigen remains undetermined. The data were obtained in a study of read filtering for tumor transcriptome and immune sequencing. Study-level background: Revised staging placed eight or nine patients in R-ISS I, 15 to 20 in II, more than 5 in III.

Bone marrow was sampled from every patient at the time of active disease. Findings of the study overall: In IR-seq, single-read clonotypes were roughly 80% of clonotypes but around 3.4% of reads.

The CDR3 is made up of 12 amino acids. Trimming removed 5 bases at V and 4 bases at J, with 8 bases between. CDR1 is SEHNR, CDR2 FQNEAQ, per germline (reference sequence). This library used roughly 430 ng RNA and molecular barcoded adaptors spanning alpha/delta and beta/gamma chains. From the reads, TCRdb called clonotypes with MiXCR, one entry per CDR3 protein. The sample carries about 130,000 distinct CDR3 sequences, 10% to 15% recorded once. This clonotype originated in a donor over 35 with multiple myeloma. Material for sequencing was a population of CD138-negative cells sorted from bone marrow. V is TRBV7-9 and J is TRBJ1-1, with no clear D. In nucleotides, the CDR3 is TGTGCCAGCAGCACCCCAGTCACTGAAGCTTTCTTT. This translates into CASSTPVTEAFF. Drawing the rest from reference TRBV7-9 and TRBJ1-1, the complete variable domain is DTGVSQNPRHKITKRGQNVTFRCDPISEHNRLYWYRQTLGQGPEFLTYFQNEAQLEKSRLLSDRFSAERPKGSFSTLEIQRTEQGDSAMYLCASSTPVTEAFFGQGTRLTVV.